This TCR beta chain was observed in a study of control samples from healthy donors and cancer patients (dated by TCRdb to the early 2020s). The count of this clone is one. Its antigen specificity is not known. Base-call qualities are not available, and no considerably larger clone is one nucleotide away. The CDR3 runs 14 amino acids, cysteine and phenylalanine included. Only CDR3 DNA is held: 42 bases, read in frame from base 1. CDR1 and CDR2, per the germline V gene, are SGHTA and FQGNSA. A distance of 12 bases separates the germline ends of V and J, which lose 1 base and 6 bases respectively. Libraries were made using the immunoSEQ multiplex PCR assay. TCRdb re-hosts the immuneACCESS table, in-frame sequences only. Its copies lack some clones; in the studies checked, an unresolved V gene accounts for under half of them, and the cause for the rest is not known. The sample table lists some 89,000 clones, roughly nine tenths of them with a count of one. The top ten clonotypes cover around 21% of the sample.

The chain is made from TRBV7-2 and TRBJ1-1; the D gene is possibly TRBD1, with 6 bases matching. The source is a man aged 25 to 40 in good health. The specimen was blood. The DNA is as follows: TGTGCCAGCAGCTTAGTACAGGGTGCGCCTGAAGCTTTCTTT. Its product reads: CASSLVQGAPEAFF.